This T cell receptor (beta chain) was captured in a study of blood T cell repertoires in COVID-19. V gave up 0 bases and J gave up 6 bases; unmatched junction bases: 5. Germline-derived CDR1 and CDR2 are SGHNT and YYREEE (reference sequence). The CDR3 has 16 residues. This clone was picked up a small number of times. In the original analysis: Researchers report that nucleated cell counts were estimated from reference gene primer amplification. Only in-frame clones appear in the TCRdb table, and some are missing; sequencing was by immunoSEQ multiplex PCR. V, J and clone size were drawn from that table, and D and trimming were deduced from the DNA. The sample lists under 250,000 clones; about 85% were seen once.

This chain connects TRBV5-4 to TRBJ2-2; 10 positions agree with TRBD2. This TCR was sampled from a man younger than 35 with active or convalescent COVID-19. Sequences were obtained from peripheral blood. The CDR3 DNA is TGTGCCAGCAGCTTGGACCTAGCGGGAGCGGCCGGGGAGCTGTTTTTT. Translation: CASSLDLAGAAGELFF.